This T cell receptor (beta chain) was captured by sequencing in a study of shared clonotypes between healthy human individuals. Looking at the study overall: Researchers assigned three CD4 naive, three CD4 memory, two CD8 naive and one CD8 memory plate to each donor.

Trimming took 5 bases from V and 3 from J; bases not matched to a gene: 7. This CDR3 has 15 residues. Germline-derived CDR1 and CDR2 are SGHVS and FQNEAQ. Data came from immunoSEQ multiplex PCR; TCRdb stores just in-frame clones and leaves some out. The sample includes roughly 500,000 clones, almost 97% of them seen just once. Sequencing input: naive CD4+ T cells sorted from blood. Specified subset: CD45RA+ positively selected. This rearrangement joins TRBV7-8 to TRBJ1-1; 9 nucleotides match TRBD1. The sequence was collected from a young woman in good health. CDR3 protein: CASSPPRTGDTEAFF. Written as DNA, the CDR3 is TGTGCCAGCAGCCCGCCCAGGACAGGGGACACTGAAGCTTTCTTT.